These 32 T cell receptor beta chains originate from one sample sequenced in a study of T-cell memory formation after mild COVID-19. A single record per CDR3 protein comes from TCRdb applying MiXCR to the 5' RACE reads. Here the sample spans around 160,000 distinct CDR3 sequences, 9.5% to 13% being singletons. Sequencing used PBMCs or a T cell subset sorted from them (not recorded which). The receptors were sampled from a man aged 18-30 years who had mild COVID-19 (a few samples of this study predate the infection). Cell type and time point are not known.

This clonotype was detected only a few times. CDR3 protein: CASRGTDRSYGYTF. The CDR3 DNA sequence: TGTGCCAGCAGGGGGACCGACAGGTCCTATGGCTACACCTTC. V usage is TRBV12-3 or TRBV12-4 and J usage is TRBJ1-2; a possible D gene is TRBD1 (6 bases). The CDR3 sequence is 14 residues long. Deletions cut 6 bases from V and 4 bases from J, with 15 bases between.

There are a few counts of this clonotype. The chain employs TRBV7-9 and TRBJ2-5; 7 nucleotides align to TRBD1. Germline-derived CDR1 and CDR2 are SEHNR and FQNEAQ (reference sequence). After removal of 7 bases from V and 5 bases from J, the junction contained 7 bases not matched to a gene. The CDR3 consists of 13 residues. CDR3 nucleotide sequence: TGTGCCAGCACCGAAAGCAGGGGGGAGACCCAGTACTTC. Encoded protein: CASTESRGETQYF.

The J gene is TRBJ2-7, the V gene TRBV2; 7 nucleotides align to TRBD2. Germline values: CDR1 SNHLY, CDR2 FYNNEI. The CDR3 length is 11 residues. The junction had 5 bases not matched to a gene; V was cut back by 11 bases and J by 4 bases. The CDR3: CAGAGDYEQYF. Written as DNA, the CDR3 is TGTGCCGGCGCGGGAGATTACGAGCAGTACTTC.

The CDR3: CASSDKWGATDTQYF. CDR3 in DNA: TGTGCCAGCAGTGATAAGTGGGGGGCAACAGATACGCAGTATTTT. This chain links TRBV9 with TRBJ2-3; D could derive from TRBD1 or TRBD2 (6 bases each). Trimming left V 5 bases short and J 3 bases short, with 16 bases between. CDR1 and CDR2 from the germline V gene are SGDLS and YYNGEE. The CDR3 loop spans 15 amino acids.

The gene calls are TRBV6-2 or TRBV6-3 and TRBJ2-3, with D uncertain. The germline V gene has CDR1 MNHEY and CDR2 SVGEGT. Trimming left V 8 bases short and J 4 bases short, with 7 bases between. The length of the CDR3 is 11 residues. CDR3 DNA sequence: TGTGCCAGCGATGTCTCAGATACGCAGTATTTT. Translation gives CASDVSDTQYF.

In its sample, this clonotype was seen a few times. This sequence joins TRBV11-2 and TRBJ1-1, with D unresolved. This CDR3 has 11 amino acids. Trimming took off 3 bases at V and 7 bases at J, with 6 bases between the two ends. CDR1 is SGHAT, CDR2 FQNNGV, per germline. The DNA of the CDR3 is TGTGCCAGCAGCTTTTACAGTGAAGCTTTCTTT. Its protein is CASSFYSEAFF.

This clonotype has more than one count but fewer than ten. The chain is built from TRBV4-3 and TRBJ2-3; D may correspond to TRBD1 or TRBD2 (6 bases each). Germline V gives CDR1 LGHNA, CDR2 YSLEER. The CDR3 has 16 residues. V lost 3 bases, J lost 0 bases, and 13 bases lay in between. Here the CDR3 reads CASSQRGVGSTDTQYF. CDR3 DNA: TGCGCCAGCAGCCAGAGGGGGGTAGGAAGCACAGATACGCAGTATTTT.

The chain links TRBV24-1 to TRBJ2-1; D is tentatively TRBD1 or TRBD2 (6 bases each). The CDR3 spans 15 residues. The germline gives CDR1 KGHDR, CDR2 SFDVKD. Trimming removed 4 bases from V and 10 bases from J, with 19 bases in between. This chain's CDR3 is CATSDPGGGPGEQFF. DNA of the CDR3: TGTGCCACCAGTGACCCCGGAGGGGGGCCTGGGGAGCAGTTCTTC.

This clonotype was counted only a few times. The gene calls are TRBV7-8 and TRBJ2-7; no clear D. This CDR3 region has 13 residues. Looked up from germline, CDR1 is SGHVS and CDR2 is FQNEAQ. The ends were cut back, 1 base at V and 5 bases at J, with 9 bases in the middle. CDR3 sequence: CASSLDRHNEQYF. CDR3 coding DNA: TGTGCCAGCAGCTTAGATCGGCATAACGAGCAGTACTTC.

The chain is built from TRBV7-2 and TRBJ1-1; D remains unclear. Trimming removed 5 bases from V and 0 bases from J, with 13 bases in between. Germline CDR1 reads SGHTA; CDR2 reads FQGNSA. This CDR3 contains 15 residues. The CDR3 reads CASSPNPGMNTEAFF. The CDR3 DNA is TGTGCCAGCAGCCCAAACCCAGGAATGAACACTGAAGCTTTCTTT.

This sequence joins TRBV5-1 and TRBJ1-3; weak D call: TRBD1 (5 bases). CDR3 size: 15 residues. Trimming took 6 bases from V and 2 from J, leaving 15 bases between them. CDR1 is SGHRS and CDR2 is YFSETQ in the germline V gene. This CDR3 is CASTLTGTAGNTIYF. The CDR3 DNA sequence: TGCGCCAGCACTTTAACTGGGACGGCTGGAAACACCATATATTTT.

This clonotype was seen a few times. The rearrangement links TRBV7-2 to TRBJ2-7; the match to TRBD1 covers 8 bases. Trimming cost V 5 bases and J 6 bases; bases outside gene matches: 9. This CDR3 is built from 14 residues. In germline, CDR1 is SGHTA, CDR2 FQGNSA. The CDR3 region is CASSPNRGKFEQYF. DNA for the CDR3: TGTGCCAGCAGCCCCAACAGGGGGAAGTTCGAGCAGTACTTC.

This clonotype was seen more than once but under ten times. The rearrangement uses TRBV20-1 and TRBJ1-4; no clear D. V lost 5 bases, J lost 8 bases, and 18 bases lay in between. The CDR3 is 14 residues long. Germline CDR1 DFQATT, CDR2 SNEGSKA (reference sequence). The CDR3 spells CSAPLTPEGEKLFF. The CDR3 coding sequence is TGCAGTGCTCCCCTGACCCCCGAAGGCGAAAAACTGTTTTTT.

CDR3 loop: CASSLNAAWQFF. The CDR3 nucleotides read TGTGCCAGCAGCTTAAATGCGGCTTGGCAGTTCTTC. The genes are TRBV7-9 and TRBJ2-1; D gene unclear. Germline CDR1 and CDR2: SEHNR and FQNEAQ (reference sequence). V was clipped by 2 bases and J by 12 bases, with 11 bases between them. The length of the CDR3 is 12 residues.

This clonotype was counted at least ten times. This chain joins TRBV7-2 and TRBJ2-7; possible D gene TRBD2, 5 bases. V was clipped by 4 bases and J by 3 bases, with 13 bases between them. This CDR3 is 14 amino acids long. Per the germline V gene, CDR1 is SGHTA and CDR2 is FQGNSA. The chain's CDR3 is CASSSPAGNYEQYF. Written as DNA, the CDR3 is TGTGCCAGCAGCTCTCCGGCCGGGAACTACGAGCAGTACTTC.

The CDR3 region is CASSLDYNNEQFF. The CDR3 DNA sequence: TGTGCCAGCAGCTTAGACTACAACAATGAGCAGTTCTTC. The chain has TRBV7-3 and TRBJ2-1; tentatively, D is TRBD2 (5 bases). Trimming cost V 2 bases and J 5 bases, with 7 bases left between them. The V gene's germline CDR1 is SGHTA and CDR2 FQGTGA. The CDR3 sequence is 13 residues long.

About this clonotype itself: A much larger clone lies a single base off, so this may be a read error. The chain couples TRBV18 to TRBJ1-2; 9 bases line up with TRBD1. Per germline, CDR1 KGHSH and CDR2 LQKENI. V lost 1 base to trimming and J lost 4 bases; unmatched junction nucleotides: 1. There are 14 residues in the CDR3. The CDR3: CASSPRTGAYGYTF. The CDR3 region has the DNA TGTGCCAGCTCACCACGGACAGGGGCCTATGGCTACACCTTC.

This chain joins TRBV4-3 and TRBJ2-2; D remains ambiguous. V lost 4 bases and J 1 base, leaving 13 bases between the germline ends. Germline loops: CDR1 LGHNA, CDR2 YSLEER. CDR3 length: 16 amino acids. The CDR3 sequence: CASSPGGTENTGELFF. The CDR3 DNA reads TGCGCCAGCAGCCCCGGCGGTACGGAGAACACCGGGGAGCTGTTTTTT.

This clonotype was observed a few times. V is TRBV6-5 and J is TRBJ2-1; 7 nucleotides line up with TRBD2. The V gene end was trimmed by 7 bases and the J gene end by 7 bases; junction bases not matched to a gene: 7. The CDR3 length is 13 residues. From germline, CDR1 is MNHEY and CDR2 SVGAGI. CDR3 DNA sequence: TGTGCCAGCAATGGACTAGGCCGGAATGAGCAGTTCTTC. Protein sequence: CASNGLGRNEQFF.

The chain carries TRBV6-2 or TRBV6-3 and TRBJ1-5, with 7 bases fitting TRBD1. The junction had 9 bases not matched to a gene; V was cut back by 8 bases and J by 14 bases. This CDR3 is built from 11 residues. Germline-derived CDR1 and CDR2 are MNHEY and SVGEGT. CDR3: CASSQGTVEHF. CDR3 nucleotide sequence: TGTGCCAGCTCACAAGGGACAGTTGAGCATTTT.

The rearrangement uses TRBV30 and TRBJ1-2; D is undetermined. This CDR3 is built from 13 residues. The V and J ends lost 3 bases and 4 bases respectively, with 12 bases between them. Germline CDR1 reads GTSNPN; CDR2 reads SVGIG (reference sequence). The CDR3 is CAWSPGWGYGYTF. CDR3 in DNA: TGTGCCTGGAGCCCGGGCTGGGGCTATGGCTACACCTTC. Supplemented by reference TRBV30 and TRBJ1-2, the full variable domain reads SQTIHQWPATLVQPVGSPLSLECTVEGTSNPNLYWYRQAAGRGLQLLFYSVGIGQISSEVPQNLSASRPQDRQFILSSKKLLLSDSGFYLCAWSPGWGYGYTFGSGTRLTVV.

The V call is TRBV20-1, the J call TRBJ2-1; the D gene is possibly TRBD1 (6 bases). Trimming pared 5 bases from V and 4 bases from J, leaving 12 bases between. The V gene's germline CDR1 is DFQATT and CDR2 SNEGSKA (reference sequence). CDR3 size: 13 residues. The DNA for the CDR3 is TGCAGTGCTCCAAGCGACAGGTACAATGAGCAGTTCTTC. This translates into CSAPSDRYNEQFF.

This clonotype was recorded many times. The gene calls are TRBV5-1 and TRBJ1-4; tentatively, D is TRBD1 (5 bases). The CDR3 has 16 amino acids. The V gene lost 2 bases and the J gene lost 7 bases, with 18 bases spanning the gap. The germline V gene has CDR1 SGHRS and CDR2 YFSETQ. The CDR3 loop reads CASSFGTVSSGEKLFF. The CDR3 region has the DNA TGCGCCAGCAGCTTTGGGACGGTATCATCGGGTGAAAAACTGTTTTTT.

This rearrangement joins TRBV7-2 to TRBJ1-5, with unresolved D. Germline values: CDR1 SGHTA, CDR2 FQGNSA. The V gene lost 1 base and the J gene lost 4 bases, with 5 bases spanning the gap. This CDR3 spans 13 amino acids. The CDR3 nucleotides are TGTGCCAGCAGCTTAGATATAAATCAGCCCCAGCATTTT. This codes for CASSLDINQPQHF.

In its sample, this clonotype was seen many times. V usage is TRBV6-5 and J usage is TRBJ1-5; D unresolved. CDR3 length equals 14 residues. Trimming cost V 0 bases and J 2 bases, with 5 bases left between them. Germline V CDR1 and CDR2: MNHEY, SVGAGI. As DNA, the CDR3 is TGTGCCAGCAGTTACTCAATGGGCAATCAGCCCCAGCATTTT. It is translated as CASSYSMGNQPQHF.

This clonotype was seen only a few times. In nucleotides, the CDR3 is TGCAGTGCTAGCGGGGGAACCTACGAGCAGTACTTC. Residues: CSASGGTYEQYF. J is TRBJ2-7 and V is TRBV20-1; perhaps TRBD2 as D (6 bases). CDR1 is DFQATT and CDR2 is SNEGSKA in the germline V gene (reference sequence). Trimming pared 3 bases from V and 2 bases from J, leaving 8 bases between. CDR3 length equals 12 residues.

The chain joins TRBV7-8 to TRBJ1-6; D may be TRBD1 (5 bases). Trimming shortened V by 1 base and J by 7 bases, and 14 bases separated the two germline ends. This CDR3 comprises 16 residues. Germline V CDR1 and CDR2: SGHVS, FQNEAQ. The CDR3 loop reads CASSLVAGRVNSPLHF. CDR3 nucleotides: TGTGCCAGCAGCTTAGTGGCAGGGCGGGTAAATTCACCCCTCCACTTT.

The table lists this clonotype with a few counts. The CDR3, as DNA: TGTGCCAGCAGGGACAGCGCGAACACCGGGGAGCTGTTTTTT. Translation gives CASRDSANTGELFF. This sequence joins TRBV2 and TRBJ2-2, with D perhaps TRBD1 (6 bases). From germline, CDR1 is SNHLY and CDR2 FYNNEI. The CDR3 is 14 residues long. The ends were cut back, 6 bases at V and 0 bases at J, with 8 bases in the middle. Together with reference TRBV2 and TRBJ2-2, the CDR3 gives the full variable domain: EPEVTQTPSHQVTQMGQEVILRCVPISNHLYFYWYRQILGQKVEFLVSFYNNEISEKSEIFDDQFSVERPDGSNFTLKIRSTKLEDSAMYFCASRDSANTGELFFGEGSRLTVL.

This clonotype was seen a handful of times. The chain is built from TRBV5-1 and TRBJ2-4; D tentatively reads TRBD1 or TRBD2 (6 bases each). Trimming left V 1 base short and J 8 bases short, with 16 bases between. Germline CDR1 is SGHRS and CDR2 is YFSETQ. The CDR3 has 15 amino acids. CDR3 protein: CASSLNRAEGDIQYF. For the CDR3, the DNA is TGCGCCAGCAGCTTGAACAGGGCGGAGGGGGACATTCAGTACTTC.

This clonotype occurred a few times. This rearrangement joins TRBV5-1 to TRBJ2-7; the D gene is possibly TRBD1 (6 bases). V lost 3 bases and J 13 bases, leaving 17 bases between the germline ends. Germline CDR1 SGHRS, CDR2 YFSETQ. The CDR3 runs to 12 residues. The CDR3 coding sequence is TGCGCCAGCAGCTCCAACGGGACACCGCTTTACTTC. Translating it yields CASSSNGTPLYF.

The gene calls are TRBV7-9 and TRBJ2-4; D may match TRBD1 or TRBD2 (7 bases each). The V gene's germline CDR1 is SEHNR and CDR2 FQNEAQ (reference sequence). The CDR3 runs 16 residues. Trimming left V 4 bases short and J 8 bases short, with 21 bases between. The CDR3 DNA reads TGTGCCAGCAGCTCAGGCCAGGGGGGGCGAGTGTACATTCAGTACTTC. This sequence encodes CASSSGQGGRVYIQYF.

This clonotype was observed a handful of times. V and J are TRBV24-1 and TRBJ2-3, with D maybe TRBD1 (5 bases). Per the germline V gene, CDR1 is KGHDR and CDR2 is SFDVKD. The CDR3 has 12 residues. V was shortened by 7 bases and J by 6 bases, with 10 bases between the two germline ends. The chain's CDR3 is CATSRQLDTQYF. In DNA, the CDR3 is TGTGCCACCAGCAGACAGTTGGATACGCAGTATTTT.